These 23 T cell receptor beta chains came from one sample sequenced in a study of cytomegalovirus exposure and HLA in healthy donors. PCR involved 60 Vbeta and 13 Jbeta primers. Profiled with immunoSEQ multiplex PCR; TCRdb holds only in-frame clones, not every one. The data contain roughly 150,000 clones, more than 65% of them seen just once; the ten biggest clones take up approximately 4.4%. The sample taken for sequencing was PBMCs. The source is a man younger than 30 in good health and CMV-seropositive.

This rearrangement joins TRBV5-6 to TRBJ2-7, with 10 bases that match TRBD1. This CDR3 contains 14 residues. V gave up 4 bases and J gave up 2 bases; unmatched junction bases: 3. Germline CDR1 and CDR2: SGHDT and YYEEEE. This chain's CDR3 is CASSLGQGAYEQYV. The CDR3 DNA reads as TGTGCCAGCAGCCTAGGACAGGGGGCCTACGAGCAGTACGTC.

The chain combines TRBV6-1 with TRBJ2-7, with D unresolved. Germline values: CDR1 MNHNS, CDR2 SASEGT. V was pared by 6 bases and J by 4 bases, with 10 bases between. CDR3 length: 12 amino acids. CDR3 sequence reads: CASSPDGYEQYV. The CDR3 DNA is TGTGCCAGCAGCCCCGACGGGTACGAGCAGTACGTC.

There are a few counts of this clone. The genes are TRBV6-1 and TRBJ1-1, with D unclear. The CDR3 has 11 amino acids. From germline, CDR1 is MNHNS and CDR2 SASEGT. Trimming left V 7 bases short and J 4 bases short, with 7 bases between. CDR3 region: CASKWSTEAFF. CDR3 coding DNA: TGTGCCAGCAAATGGAGCACTGAAGCTTTCTTT.

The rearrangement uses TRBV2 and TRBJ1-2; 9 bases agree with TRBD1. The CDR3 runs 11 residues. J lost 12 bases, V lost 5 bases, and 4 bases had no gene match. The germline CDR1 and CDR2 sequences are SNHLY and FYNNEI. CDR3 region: CASSPDRGHTF. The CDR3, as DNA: TGTGCCAGCAGTCCGGACAGGGGCCACACCTTC.

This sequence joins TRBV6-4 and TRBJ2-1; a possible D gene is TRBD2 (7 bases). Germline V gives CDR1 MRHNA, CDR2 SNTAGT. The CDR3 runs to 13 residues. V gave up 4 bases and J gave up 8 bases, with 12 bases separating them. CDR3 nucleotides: TGTGCCAGCAGTGCGGGGGGCGGGGATGAGCAGTTCTTC. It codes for CASSAGGGDEQFF.

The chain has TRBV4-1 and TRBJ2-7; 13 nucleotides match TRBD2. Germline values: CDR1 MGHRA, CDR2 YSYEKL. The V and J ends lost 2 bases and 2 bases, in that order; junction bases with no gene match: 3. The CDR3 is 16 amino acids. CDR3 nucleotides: TGCGCCAGCAGCCAAACAGGGACTAGCGGGACCTACGAGCAGTACGTC. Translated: CASSQTGTSGTYEQYV.

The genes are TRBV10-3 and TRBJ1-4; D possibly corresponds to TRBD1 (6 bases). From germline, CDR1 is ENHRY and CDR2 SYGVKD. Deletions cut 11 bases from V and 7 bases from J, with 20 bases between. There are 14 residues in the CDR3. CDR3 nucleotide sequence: TGTGCCTCCCGGGGGGCAGGGGACGGTGAAAAACTGTTTTTT. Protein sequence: CASRGAGDGEKLFF.

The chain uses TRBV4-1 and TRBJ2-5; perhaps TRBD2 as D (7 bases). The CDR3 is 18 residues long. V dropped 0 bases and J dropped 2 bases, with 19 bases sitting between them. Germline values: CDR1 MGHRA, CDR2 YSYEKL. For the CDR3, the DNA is TGCGCCAGCAGCCAAGACGTCGTCGGCGGGGGCCATCAAGAGACCCAGTACTTC. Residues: CASSQDVVGGGHQETQYF.

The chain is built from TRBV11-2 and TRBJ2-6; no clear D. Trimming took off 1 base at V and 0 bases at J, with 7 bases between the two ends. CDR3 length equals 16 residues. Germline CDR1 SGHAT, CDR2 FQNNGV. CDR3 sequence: CASSLGAVSGANVLTF. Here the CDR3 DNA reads TGTGCCAGCAGCTTAGGAGCTGTCTCTGGGGCCAACGTCCTGACTTTC.

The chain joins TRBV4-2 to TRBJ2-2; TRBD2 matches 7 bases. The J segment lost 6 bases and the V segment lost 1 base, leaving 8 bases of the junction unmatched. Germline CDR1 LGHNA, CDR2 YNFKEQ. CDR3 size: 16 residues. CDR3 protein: CASSQVGGGPSGELFF. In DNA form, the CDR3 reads TGTGCCAGCAGCCAAGTTGGGGGAGGGCCCTCCGGGGAGCTGTTTTTT.

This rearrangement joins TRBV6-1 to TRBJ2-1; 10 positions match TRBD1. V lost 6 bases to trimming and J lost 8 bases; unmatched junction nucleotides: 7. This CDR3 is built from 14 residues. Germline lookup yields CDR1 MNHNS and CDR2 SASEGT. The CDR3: CASRTGGGSDEQFF. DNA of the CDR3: TGTGCCAGCAGGACAGGGGGCGGGTCAGATGAGCAGTTCTTC.

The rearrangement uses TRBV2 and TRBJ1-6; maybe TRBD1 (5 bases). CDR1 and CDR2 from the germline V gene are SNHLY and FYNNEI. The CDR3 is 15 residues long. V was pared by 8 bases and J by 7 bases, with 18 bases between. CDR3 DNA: TGTGCCAGCGACATCCGGGGAGGGGTGAATTCACCCCTCCACTTT. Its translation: CASDIRGGVNSPLHF. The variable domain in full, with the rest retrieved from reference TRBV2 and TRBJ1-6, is EPEVTQTPSHQVTQMGQEVILRCVPISNHLYFYWYRQILGQKVEFLVSFYNNEISEKSEIFDDQFSVERPDGSNFTLKIRSTKLEDSAMYFCASDIRGGVNSPLHFGNGTRLTVT.

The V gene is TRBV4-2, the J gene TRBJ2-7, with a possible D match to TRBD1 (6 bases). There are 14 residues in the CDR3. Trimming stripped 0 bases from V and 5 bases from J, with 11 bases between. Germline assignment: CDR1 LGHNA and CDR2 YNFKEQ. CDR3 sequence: CASSQDLQGNEQYV. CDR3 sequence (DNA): TGTGCCAGCAGCCAAGATTTGCAGGGGAACGAGCAGTACGTC.

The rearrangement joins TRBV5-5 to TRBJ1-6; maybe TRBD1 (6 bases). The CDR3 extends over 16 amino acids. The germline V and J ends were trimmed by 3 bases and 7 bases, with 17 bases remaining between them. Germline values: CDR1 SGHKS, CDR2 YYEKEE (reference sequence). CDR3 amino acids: CASSSNSGVGNSPLHF. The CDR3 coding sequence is TGTGCCAGCAGCTCGAATTCAGGGGTCGGGAATTCACCCCTCCACTTT.

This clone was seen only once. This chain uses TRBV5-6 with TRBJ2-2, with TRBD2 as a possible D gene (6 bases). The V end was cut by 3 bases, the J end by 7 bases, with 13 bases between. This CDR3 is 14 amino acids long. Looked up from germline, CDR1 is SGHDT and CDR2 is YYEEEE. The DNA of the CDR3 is TGTGCCAGCAGCTGGGAGGCGGGAAGCGGGGAGCTGTTTTTT. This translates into CASSWEAGSGELFF.

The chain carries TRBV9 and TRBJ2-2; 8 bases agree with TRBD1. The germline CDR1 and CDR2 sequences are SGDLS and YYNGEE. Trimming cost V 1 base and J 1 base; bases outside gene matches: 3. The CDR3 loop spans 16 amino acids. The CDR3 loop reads CASSVLGTGNTGELFF. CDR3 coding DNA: TGTGCCAGCAGCGTACTTGGGACAGGGAACACCGGGGAGCTGTTTTTT.

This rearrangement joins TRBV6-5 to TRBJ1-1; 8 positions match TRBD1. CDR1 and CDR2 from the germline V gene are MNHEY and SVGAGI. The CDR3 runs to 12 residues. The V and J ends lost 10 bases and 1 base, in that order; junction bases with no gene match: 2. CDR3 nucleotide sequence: TGTGCCACCGGGACAGGGAACACTGAAGCTTTCTTT. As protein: CATGTGNTEAFF.

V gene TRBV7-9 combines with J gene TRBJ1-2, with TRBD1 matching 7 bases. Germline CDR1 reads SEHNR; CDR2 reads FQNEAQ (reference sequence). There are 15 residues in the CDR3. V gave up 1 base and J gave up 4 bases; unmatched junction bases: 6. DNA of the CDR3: TGTGCCAGCAGCTTAGGGTCAGGGGGGACCTATGGCTACACCTTC. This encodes CASSLGSGGTYGYTF. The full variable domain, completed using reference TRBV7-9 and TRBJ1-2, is DTGVSQNPRHKITKRGQNVTFRCDPISEHNRLYWYRQTLGQGPEFLTYFQNEAQLEKSRLLSDRFSAERPKGSFSTLEIQRTEQGDSAMYLCASSLGSGGTYGYTFGSGTRLTVV.

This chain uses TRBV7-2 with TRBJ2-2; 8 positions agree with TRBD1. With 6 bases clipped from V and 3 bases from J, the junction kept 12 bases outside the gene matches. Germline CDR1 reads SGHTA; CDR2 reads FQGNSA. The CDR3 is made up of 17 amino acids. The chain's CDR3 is CASRQRKWGQDTGELFF. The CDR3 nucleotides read TGTGCCAGCAGGCAACGGAAATGGGGACAGGACACCGGGGAGCTGTTTTTT.

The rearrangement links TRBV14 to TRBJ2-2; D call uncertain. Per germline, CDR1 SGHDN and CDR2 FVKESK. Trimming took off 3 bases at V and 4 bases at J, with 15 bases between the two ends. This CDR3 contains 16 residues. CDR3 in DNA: TGTGCCAGCAGCCATGGTTCGGTTGGTTTCACCGGGGAGCTGTTTTTT. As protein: CASSHGSVGFTGELFF.

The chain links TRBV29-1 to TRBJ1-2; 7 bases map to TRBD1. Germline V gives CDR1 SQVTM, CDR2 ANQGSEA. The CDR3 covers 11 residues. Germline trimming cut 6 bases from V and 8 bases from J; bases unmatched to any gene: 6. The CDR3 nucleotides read TGCAGCGTGGGGACAGTTTTGGGCTACACCTTC. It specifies CSVGTVLGYTF.

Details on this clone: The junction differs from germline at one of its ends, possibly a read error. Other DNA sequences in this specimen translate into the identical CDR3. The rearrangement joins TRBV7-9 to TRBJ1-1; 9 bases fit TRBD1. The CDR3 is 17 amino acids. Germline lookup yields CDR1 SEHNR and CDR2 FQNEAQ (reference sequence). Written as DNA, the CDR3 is TGTGCTAGCAGCTTTTCCGGGACAGGGTCACCGGAGGCAGTAGCTTTCTTT. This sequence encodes CASSFSGTGSPEAVAFF.

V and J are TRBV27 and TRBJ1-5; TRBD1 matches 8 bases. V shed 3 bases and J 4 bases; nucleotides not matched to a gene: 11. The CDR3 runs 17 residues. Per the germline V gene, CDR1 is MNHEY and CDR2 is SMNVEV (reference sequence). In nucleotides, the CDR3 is TGTGCCAGCAGTTTGAAGTACCGCAGGGGGCGAAATCAGCCCCAGCATTTT. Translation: CASSLKYRRGRNQPQHF.